Sequencing of this TCR beta chain was carried out in a study of vaccination and CD4 T cells after COVID-19. With the Oncomine TCR Beta short-read assay, DNA from cultured CD4+ T cells was sequenced. TCRdb analysed the PCR reads with MiXCR anew, one entry per CDR3 protein. Among 3,000 to 4,000 distinct CDR3 sequences, approximately 38% were seen once, and the ten largest hold 30% to 35%. Germline loops: CDR1 SGHVS, CDR2 FQNEAQ. The CDR3 extends over 15 amino acids. The V gene end was trimmed by 0 bases and the J gene end by 13 bases; junction bases not matched to a gene: 14. Treatment denoted: roughly 11-day PBMC culture with coronavirus spike peptide pools or control peptides (ViraFEST assay). This clonotype is termed medium-sized. Its antigen is undetermined.

This chain connects TRBV7-8 to TRBJ1-2, with TRBD1 matching over 7 bases. Specimen: CD4+ T cells from blood, cultured in vitro. This clonotype was obtained from a human donor who had recovered from COVID-19. The DNA of the CDR3 is TGTGCCAGCAGCTTAGCCTCCGGGGACAGACATATTCCCACCTTC. This translates into CASSLASGDRHIPTF.